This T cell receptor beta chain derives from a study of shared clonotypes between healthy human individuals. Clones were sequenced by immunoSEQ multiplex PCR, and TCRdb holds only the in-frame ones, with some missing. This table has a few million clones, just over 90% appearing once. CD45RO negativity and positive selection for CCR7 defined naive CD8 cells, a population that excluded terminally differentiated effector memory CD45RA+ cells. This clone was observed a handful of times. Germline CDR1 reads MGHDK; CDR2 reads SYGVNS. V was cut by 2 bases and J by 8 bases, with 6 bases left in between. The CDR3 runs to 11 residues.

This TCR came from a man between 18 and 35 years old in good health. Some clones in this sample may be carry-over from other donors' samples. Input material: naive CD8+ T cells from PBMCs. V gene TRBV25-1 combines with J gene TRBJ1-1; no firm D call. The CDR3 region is CASSEIGEAFF. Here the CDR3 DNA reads TGTGCCAGCAGTGAAATCGGAGAAGCTTTCTTT. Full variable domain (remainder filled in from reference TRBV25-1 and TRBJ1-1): EADIYQTPRYLVIGTGKKITLECSQTMGHDKMYWYQQDPGMELHLIHYSYGVNSTEKGDLSSESTVSRIRTEHFPLTLESARPSHTSQYLCASSEIGEAFFGQGTRLTVV.